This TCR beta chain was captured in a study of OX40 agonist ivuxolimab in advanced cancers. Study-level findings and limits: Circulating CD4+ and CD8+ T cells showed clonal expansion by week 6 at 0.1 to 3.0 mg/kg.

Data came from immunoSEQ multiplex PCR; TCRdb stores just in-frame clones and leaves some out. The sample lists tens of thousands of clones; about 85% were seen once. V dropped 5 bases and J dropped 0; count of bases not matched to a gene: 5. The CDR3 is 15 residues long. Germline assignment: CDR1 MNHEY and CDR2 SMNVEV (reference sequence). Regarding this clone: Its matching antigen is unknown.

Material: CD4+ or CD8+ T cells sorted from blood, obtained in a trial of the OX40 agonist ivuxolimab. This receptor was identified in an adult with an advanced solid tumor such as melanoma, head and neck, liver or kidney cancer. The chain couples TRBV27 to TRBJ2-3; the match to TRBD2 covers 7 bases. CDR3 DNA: TGTGCCAGCAGTCCCCAGGGACTAAGCACAGATACGCAGTATTTT. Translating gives CASSPQGLSTDTQYF.